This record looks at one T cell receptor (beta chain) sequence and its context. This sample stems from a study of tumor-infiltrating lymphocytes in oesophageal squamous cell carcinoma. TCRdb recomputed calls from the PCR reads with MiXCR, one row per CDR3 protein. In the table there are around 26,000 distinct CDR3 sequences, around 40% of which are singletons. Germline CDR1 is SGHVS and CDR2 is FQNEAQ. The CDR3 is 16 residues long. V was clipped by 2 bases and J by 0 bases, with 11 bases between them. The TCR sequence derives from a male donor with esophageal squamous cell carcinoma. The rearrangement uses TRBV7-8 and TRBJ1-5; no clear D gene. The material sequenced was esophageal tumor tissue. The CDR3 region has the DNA TGTGCCAGCAGCTTAAATGGTCCCTCTAGCAATCAGCCCCAGCATTTT. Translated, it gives CASSLNGPSSNQPQHF. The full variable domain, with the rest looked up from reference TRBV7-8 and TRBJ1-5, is GAGVSQSPRYKVAKRGQDVALRCDPISGHVSLFWYQQALGQGPEFLTYFQNEAQLDKSGLPSDRFFAERPEGSVSTLKIQRTQQEDSAVYLCASSLNGPSSNQPQHFGDGTRLSIL.